The clone carrying this TCR beta chain was detected ten times or more. Its antigen is unknown. This entry belongs to a study of CD8 T cells in ankylosing spondylitis. Study-wide results and limits: Clones linked to the disease showed a CD8+ phenotype. They occurred at relatively low frequencies in peripheral blood. Ankylosing spondylitis blood seemed to carry a telltale TCR beta motif made of fewer than 10 highly homologous variants.

Libraries of TCR beta came from quantitative 5'-RACE with molecular barcodes. TCRdb recomputed calls from the 5' RACE reads with MiXCR, one row per CDR3 protein. The sample contains about 260,000 distinct CDR3 sequences, 20% to 30% of which appear only once. The J segment lost 0 bases and the V segment lost 4 bases, leaving 5 bases of the junction unmatched. The CDR3 is 16 amino acids. In germline, CDR1 is SGHVS, CDR2 FNYEAQ. The chain uses TRBV7-6 and TRBJ2-1, with 8 bases that match TRBD2. This clonotype was sampled from a male donor with ankylosing spondylitis or in good health (not recorded which). The source material was blood, either unsorted or a sorted T cell fraction (not recorded which). CDR3 DNA: TGTGCCAGCAGCTCCCGGGGGGGGGCCTCCTACAATGAGCAGTTCTTC. Its translation is CASSSRGGASYNEQFF.